Sequencing of this T cell receptor beta chain was carried out in a study of early T cells in non-severe SARS-CoV-2 infection. Across the whole study: RNA in bulk from unsorted whole blood was sequenced, and chains were unpaired.

The TCR library protocol attached unique molecular identifiers to the individual cDNA molecules. A single record per CDR3 protein comes from TCRdb applying MiXCR to the 5' RACE reads. The data contain about 56,000 distinct CDR3 sequences, roughly 16% of them singletons. Study observations and caveats: The VDJdb matching leaned toward anti-spike CD8 responses and overlooked private and CD4 specificities.

In its sample, this clonotype was seen many times. The target antigen is unknown. Germline-derived CDR1 and CDR2 are SEHNR and FQNEAQ (reference sequence). This CDR3 is 14 amino acids long. V lost 4 bases and J 0 bases, leaving 9 bases between the germline ends. This receptor was taken from an adult who was a healthcare worker with PCR-confirmed SARS-CoV-2 infection or an uninfected control (not recorded which). V gene TRBV7-9 combines with J gene TRBJ2-5, with D tentatively TRBD2 (5 bases). The sample here was whole blood, taken at baseline. DNA of the CDR3: TGTGCCAGCAGCTCCGACTACCACCAAGAGACCCAGTACTTC. Amino acids: CASSSDYHQETQYF.